This T cell receptor (beta chain) was retrieved from a study of shared clonotypes between healthy human individuals. Study results and caveats: The four-donor shared clonotypes exceeded non-shared clonotypes in generation probability, with non-shared ones scoring lower.

It was at deep level that the assay was run. Sequenced by immunoSEQ multiplex PCR; TCRdb stores in-frame clones only, minus some. In the table there are 2 million to 2.5 million clones, 93% of which are singletons. Within Nashville, Tennessee resided all donors, each a Caucasian adult. V gave up 3 bases and J gave up 10 bases, with 10 bases separating them. CDR1 WNHNN and CDR2 SYGVQD come from the germline V gene (reference sequence). The CDR3 loop spans 12 amino acids. In regard to this clone: Its antigen is still unknown.

The clonotype was recovered from a man aged 18 to 30 in good health. Some clones in this sample may be carry-over from other donors' samples. Input material: naive CD4+ T cells from PBMCs. The subset: CD45RA+ positively selected. The V gene is TRBV10-1, the J gene TRBJ2-1, with D possibly matching TRBD1 (5 bases). CDR3 sequence reads: CASSDRPGEQFF. Here the CDR3 DNA reads TGCGCCAGCAGTGACAGGCCAGGGGAGCAGTTCTTC.